Following are 32 T cell receptor beta chains from one sample sequenced in a study of T cells after posttransplantation cyclophosphamide. Cyclophosphamide on days +3 and +4 followed busulfan-fludarabine conditioning and a marrow graft. Libraries were prepared by immunoSEQ multiplex PCR; TCRdb keeps only in-frame clonotypes and omits some of them. Of 17,000 or so clones in the sample, about 91% were seen once. The sample in question was CD4+ T cells sorted from blood, obtained after allogeneic stem cell transplant with posttransplant cyclophosphamide. Receptors were obtained from a male patient aged 55 to 70 who received an allogeneic stem cell transplant from a related donor and was CMV-positive. Some of the T cells may derive from the graft donor.

CDR3 sequence (DNA): TGTGCCAGCAGTTTTAGCGGGGTGACCAACAATGAGCAGTTCTTC. This translates into CASSFSGVTNNEQFF. The rearrangement uses TRBV27 and TRBJ2-1; 8 bases are shared with TRBD2. Trimming took 3 bases from V and 5 from J; bases not matched to a gene: 6. The CDR3 sequence is 15 residues long. CDR1 is MNHEY, CDR2 SMNVEV, per germline (reference sequence).

The chain employs TRBV19 and TRBJ1-1, with D perhaps TRBD1 (5 bases). From germline, CDR1 is LNHDA and CDR2 SQIVND (reference sequence). CDR3 length equals 14 residues. V was pared by 6 bases and J by 1 base, with 12 bases between. The CDR3, as DNA: TGTGCCAGTAGGCGGGGGGATTCGAACACTGAAGCTTTCTTT. It codes for CASRRGDSNTEAFF.

This CDR3 is CATVDGTWRGTEAFF. CDR3 nucleotides: TGTGCCACCGTGGATGGGACCTGGCGGGGCACTGAAGCTTTCTTT. V usage is TRBV10-3 and J usage is TRBJ1-1; possible D gene TRBD1, 5 bases. The CDR3 consists of 15 residues. Deletions cut 10 bases from V and 4 bases from J, with 22 bases between. Germline CDR1 reads ENHRY; CDR2 reads SYGVKD.

This chain links TRBV28 with TRBJ1-1; D may be TRBD1 (6 bases). CDR1 is MDHEN, CDR2 SYDVKM, per germline. Trimming removed 4 bases from V and 4 bases from J, with 16 bases in between. There are 15 residues in the CDR3. Here the CDR3 DNA reads TGTGCCAGCAGTTCCCCAATGAGGGGGATCACTGAAGCTTTCTTT. This codes for CASSSPMRGITEAFF.

This chain joins TRBV2 and TRBJ1-4, with TRBD1 as a possible D gene (6 bases). The V and J ends lost 8 bases and 3 bases respectively, with 13 bases between them. The CDR3 sequence is 14 residues long. Germline CDR1 and CDR2: SNHLY and FYNNEI. CDR3 DNA sequence: TGTGCCAGCGGGTTACAGGGAGCTAATGAAAAACTGTTTTTT. Translation: CASGLQGANEKLFF.

V is TRBV6-1 and J is TRBJ2-4; possible D gene TRBD1, 5 bases. The CDR3 spans 12 residues. CDR1 and CDR2 (germline): MNHNS, SASEGT. The V gene lost 4 bases and the J gene lost 6 bases, with 7 bases spanning the gap. CDR3 in DNA: TGTGCCAGCAGTGGAAGGGGAAACATTCAGTACTTC. Encoded protein: CASSGRGNIQYF.

The chain combines TRBV28 with TRBJ1-3; TRBD1 might be the D (6 bases). V lost 7 bases and J lost 2, with 15 bases in between. CDR1 and CDR2 (germline): MDHEN, SYDVKM. The CDR3 totals 15 residues. For the CDR3, the DNA is TGTGCCAGCATCTTGGGATCAGGGGCTGGAAACACCATATATTTT. Its translation: CASILGSGAGNTIYF.

The V gene is TRBV4-3, the J gene TRBJ1-5; D perhaps matches TRBD1 (6 bases). This CDR3 has 14 amino acids. The germline V gene encodes CDR1 LGHNA and CDR2 YSLEER. The ends were cut back, 0 bases at V and 7 bases at J, with 10 bases in the middle. CDR3 loop: CASSQDRGNQPQHF. The CDR3 DNA sequence: TGCGCCAGCAGCCAAGACAGGGGAAACCAGCCCCAGCATTTT.

The gene calls are TRBV11-2 and TRBJ1-5; D uncertain. Between the trimmed V and J ends, which lost 1 base and 2 bases, there was a span of 6 bases. The V gene's germline CDR1 is SGHAT and CDR2 FQNNGV. This CDR3 spans 14 amino acids. DNA for the CDR3: TGTGCCAGCAGCTTAGGGAGTGGCAATCAGCCCCAGCATTTT. It is translated as CASSLGSGNQPQHF. Variable domain in full (rest from reference TRBV11-2 and TRBJ1-5): EAGVAQSPRYKIIEKRQSVAFWCNPISGHATLYWYQQILGQGPKLLIQFQNNGVVDDSQLPKDRFSAERLKGVDSTLKIQPAKLEDSAVYLCASSLGSGNQPQHFGDGTRLSIL.

J is TRBJ1-5 and V is TRBV5-1, with D tentatively TRBD1 (5 bases). The V end was cut by 0 bases, the J end by 5 bases, with 9 bases between. The CDR3 runs 14 residues. Germline V gene sequence: CDR1 SGHRS, CDR2 YFSETQ. CDR3 DNA: TGCGCCAGCAGCTTGGTGGGAGGGGATCAGCCCCAGCATTTT. It specifies CASSLVGGDQPQHF.

The CDR3 DNA follows: TGTGCCAGCACCCGGGGCAGGGGGCGCACTGAAGCTTTCTTT. The encoded protein is CASTRGRGRTEAFF. The chain employs TRBV28 and TRBJ1-1; 8 bases match TRBD1. Germline loops: CDR1 MDHEN, CDR2 SYDVKM. The CDR3 covers 14 residues. The junction had 8 bases not matched to a gene; V was cut back by 7 bases and J by 4 bases.

The rearrangement uses TRBV11-3 and TRBJ2-7, with 8 bases matching TRBD1. The V and J ends lost 5 bases and 6 bases, in that order; junction bases with no gene match: 12. The CDR3 covers 15 residues. CDR1 and CDR2 from the germline V gene are SGHNT and YENEEA. The CDR3 spells CASSQTGAAASEQYF. As DNA, the CDR3 is TGTGCCAGCAGCCAGACAGGGGCCGCGGCATCCGAGCAGTACTTC.

This clone was seen a single time. Other nucleotide sequences from this sample produce the same CDR3. The rearrangement uses TRBV5-1 and TRBJ1-6; no firm D call. Trimming took 0 bases from V and 0 from J, leaving 10 bases between them. Germline V CDR1 and CDR2: SGHRS, YFSETQ. This CDR3 spans 17 amino acids. The CDR3 nucleotides are TGCGCCAGCAGCTTGGGGGCCCAGAGCTCCTATAATTCACCCCTCCACTTT. Amino acid sequence: CASSLGAQSSYNSPLHF.

The chain joins TRBV7-9 to TRBJ1-1; a possible D gene is TRBD1 (5 bases). Trimming shortened V by 3 bases and J by 0 bases, and 11 bases separated the two germline ends. The CDR3 sequence is 15 residues long. Germline CDR1 and CDR2: SEHNR and FQNEAQ (reference sequence). The CDR3 sequence is CASSFFRVLNTEAFF. CDR3 sequence (DNA): TGTGCCAGCAGCTTTTTCAGGGTTTTGAACACTGAAGCTTTCTTT. Looking up the rest from reference TRBV7-9 and TRBJ1-1 gives the full variable domain: DTGVSQNPRHKITKRGQNVTFRCDPISEHNRLYWYRQTLGQGPEFLTYFQNEAQLEKSRLLSDRFSAERPKGSFSTLEIQRTEQGDSAMYLCASSFFRVLNTEAFFGQGTRLTVV.

This chain links TRBV4-3 with TRBJ2-3; 8 bases fit TRBD1. V shed 4 bases and J 6 bases; nucleotides not matched to a gene: 9. The germline V gene has CDR1 LGHNA and CDR2 YSLEER. CDR3 length: 15 amino acids. The CDR3 region has the DNA TGCGCCAGCAGCCGAATCGGACAGGGCGGGGATACGCAGTATTTT. This encodes CASSRIGQGGDTQYF.

J is TRBJ1-2 and V is TRBV14, with TRBD1 identical over 7 bases. Trimming removed 1 base from V and 2 bases from J; junction bases left unmatched: 4. The CDR3 is made up of 15 amino acids. Germline CDR1 reads SGHDN; CDR2 reads FVKESK. This CDR3 is CASSQVKGANYGYTF. CDR3 DNA: TGTGCCAGCAGCCAAGTAAAGGGGGCAAACTATGGCTACACCTTC.

The chain recombines TRBV15 with TRBJ1-5; perhaps TRBD1 as D (6 bases). CDR3 length: 14 amino acids. Germline CDR1 is LNHNV and CDR2 is YYDKDF (reference sequence). Trimming left V 8 bases short and J 0 bases short, with 11 bases between. The CDR3 region is CATEDRFSNQPQHF. In DNA, the CDR3 is TGTGCCACCGAGGACAGATTTAGCAATCAGCCCCAGCATTTT.

The V call is TRBV18, the J call TRBJ1-1; D gene ambiguous. Germline V gives CDR1 KGHSH, CDR2 LQKENI. The CDR3 totals 13 residues. Trimming removed 7 bases at V and 1 base at J, with 10 bases between. CDR3 in amino acids: CASCDSTNTEAFF. In DNA form, the CDR3 reads TGTGCCAGCTGTGACTCGACGAACACTGAAGCTTTCTTT.

CDR3 bases: TGTGCCAGCAGTTTAGTGGGGACTATGAACACCGGGGAGCTGTTTTTT. It is translated as CASSLVGTMNTGELFF. The chain combines TRBV27 with TRBJ2-2; 7 bases agree with TRBD2. V lost 2 bases and J lost 1; bases outside the gene matches: 4. From germline, CDR1 is MNHEY and CDR2 SMNVEV (reference sequence). The CDR3 has 16 amino acids.

V is TRBV6-6 and J is TRBJ2-5; perhaps TRBD2 as D (5 bases). This CDR3 is 15 amino acids long. Germline V CDR1 and CDR2: MNHNY, SVGAGI (reference sequence). V dropped 7 bases and J dropped 5 bases, with 20 bases sitting between them. In DNA, the CDR3 is TGTGCCAGCAAGATTACTGCGGGTTTCAGCGAGACCCAGTACTTC. Its protein product is CASKITAGFSETQYF.

As DNA, the CDR3 is TGCAGCGTCGGGGGCAGGACTAGCAAGCCTGAGCAGTTCTTC. Amino acids: CSVGGRTSKPEQFF. The chain employs TRBV29-1 and TRBJ2-1; 8 bases fit TRBD2. The CDR3 contains 14 residues. Germline V lookup: CDR1 SQVTM, CDR2 ANQGSEA. V was clipped by 6 bases and J by 9 bases; unmatched bases: 13.

This rearrangement joins TRBV9 to TRBJ2-2; tentative D call: TRBD1 (6 bases). With 0 bases removed from V and 7 bases from J, the gap between germline ends came to 25 bases. The length of the CDR3 is 19 residues. In germline, CDR1 is SGDLS, CDR2 YYNGEE. CDR3 DNA: TGTGCCAGCAGCGTAGGGTCTGGGACCGGACAGCTTACCGGCGGGGAGCTGTTTTTT. Its protein product is CASSVGSGTGQLTGGELFF.

The chain has TRBV18 and TRBJ1-2, with 7 bases matching TRBD1. This CDR3 has 12 residues. The ends lost 3 bases at V and 6 bases at J; junction bases unmatched: 1. Germline values: CDR1 KGHSH, CDR2 LQKENI. In nucleotides, the CDR3 is TGTGCCAGCTCACCCGACAGGGATGGCTACACCTTC. This translates into CASSPDRDGYTF. Based on the CDR3 plus reference TRBV18 and TRBJ1-2, the full variable domain is NAGVMQNPRHLVRRRGQEARLRCSPMKGHSHVYWYRQLPEEGLKFMVYLQKENIIDESGMPKERFSAEFPKEGPSILRIQQVVRGDSAAYFCASSPDRDGYTFGSGTRLTVV.

CDR3 sequence (DNA): TGTGCCACCAGCAGAACCCGCCTAAACAGGGGGCGGGACACTGAAGCTTTCTTT. Protein sequence: CATSRTRLNRGRDTEAFF. The chain employs TRBV15 and TRBJ1-1, with TRBD1 matching over 9 bases. The V segment lost 2 bases and the J segment 3 bases; nucleotides outside the gene matches: 13. Germline loops: CDR1 LNHNV, CDR2 YYDKDF (reference sequence). The CDR3 loop spans 18 amino acids.

J is TRBJ2-3 and V is TRBV29-1; a possible D gene is TRBD1 (6 bases). V shed 7 bases and J shed 2 bases, with 16 bases lying between them. The CDR3 consists of 14 residues. Germline CDR1 SQVTM, CDR2 ANQGSEA. The CDR3 nucleotides read TGCAGCGCTGGCCCAGGGGAACTCACAGATACGCAGTATTTT. Translating gives CSAGPGELTDTQYF.

V and J are TRBV9 and TRBJ2-3; 10 nucleotides line up with TRBD2. Trimming took 0 bases from V and 6 from J; bases not matched to a gene: 7. Germline V lookup: CDR1 SGDLS, CDR2 YYNGEE. The CDR3 runs to 16 residues. The CDR3 coding sequence is TGTGCCAGCAGCGTAGACCCCAGGACTAGCGGCGATACGCAGTATTTT. It yields the protein CASSVDPRTSGDTQYF.

The rearrangement joins TRBV15 to TRBJ1-2; 7 nucleotides line up with TRBD1. CDR3 length: 16 residues. After removal of 0 bases from V and 2 bases from J, the junction contained 6 bases not matched to a gene. Germline CDR1 reads LNHNV; CDR2 reads YYDKDF (reference sequence). As DNA, the CDR3 is TGTGCCACCAGCAGAGACGGGGGACAGTTAAACTATGGCTACACCTTC. This gives the protein CATSRDGGQLNYGYTF.

The J gene is TRBJ1-1, the V gene TRBV5-1; D is undetermined. This CDR3 region has 14 residues. Germline-derived CDR1 and CDR2 are SGHRS and YFSETQ. V gave up 3 bases and J gave up 0 bases, with 9 bases separating them. The CDR3: CASSSPRLNTEAFF. The DNA for the CDR3 is TGCGCCAGCAGCTCACCTAGATTGAACACTGAAGCTTTCTTT.

The V gene is TRBV6-5, the J gene TRBJ2-5; tentative D call: TRBD2 (7 bases). This CDR3 contains 16 residues. Trimming took off 4 bases at V and 5 bases at J, with 20 bases between the two ends. Looked up from germline, CDR1 is MNHEY and CDR2 is SVGAGI. CDR3 residues: CASSCAGGGQCETQYF. The CDR3 DNA follows: TGTGCCAGCAGTTGCGCAGGCGGGGGCCAATGTGAGACCCAGTACTTC.

The rearrangement links TRBV4-2 to TRBJ1-5, with a tentative D call TRBD1 (5 bases). Germline CDR1 reads LGHNA; CDR2 reads YNFKEQ. The CDR3 is 17 residues long. Trimming stripped 4 bases from V and 5 bases from J, with 21 bases between. The CDR3 region is CASSPSQVEGWYQPQHF. CDR3 sequence (DNA): TGTGCCAGCAGCCCAAGCCAAGTGGAGGGGTGGTATCAGCCCCAGCATTTT.

The rearrangement uses TRBV19 and TRBJ2-2; D uncertain. V was clipped by 6 bases and J by 0 bases, with 8 bases between them. Germline V lookup: CDR1 LNHDA, CDR2 SQIVND (reference sequence). This CDR3 has 14 residues. The CDR3: CASRRLANTGELFF. Here the CDR3 DNA reads TGTGCCAGTAGGCGACTCGCGAACACCGGGGAGCTGTTTTTT.

This sequence joins TRBV6-5 and TRBJ2-5; 13 bases align to TRBD2. Germline assignment: CDR1 MNHEY and CDR2 SVGAGI. This CDR3 is built from 15 residues. Trimming at V came to 5 bases and at J to 4 bases, leaving 4 bases not matched to a gene. The chain's CDR3 is CASSATSGGIETQYF. The DNA for the CDR3 is TGTGCCAGCAGTGCGACTAGCGGGGGGATAGAGACCCAGTACTTC.